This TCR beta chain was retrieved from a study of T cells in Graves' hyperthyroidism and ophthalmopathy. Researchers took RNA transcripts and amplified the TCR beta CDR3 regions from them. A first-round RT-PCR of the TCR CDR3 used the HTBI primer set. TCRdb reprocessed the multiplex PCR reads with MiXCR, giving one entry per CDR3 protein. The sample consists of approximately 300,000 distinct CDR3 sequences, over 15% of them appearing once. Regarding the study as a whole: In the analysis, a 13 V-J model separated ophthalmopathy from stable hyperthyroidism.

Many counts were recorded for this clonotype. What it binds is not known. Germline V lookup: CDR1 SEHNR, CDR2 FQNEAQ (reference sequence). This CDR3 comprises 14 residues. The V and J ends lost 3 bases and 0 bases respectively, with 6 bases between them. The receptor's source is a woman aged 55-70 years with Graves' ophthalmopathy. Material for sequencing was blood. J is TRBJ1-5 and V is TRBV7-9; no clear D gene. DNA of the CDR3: TGTGCCAGCAGCTTCGCAAATAGCAATCAGCCCCAGCATTTT. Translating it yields CASSFANSNQPQHF.